In this sample, the clone carrying this T cell receptor beta chain turned up many times. No antigen is known for it. Germline values: CDR1 SSHAT, CDR2 FNYEAQ (reference sequence). The CDR3 spans 11 residues. V lost 5 bases and J lost 9; bases outside the gene matches: 1. This sample was taken from a study of T-cell memory formation after mild COVID-19. Study observations and caveats: Unconfirmed was the SARS-CoV-2 specificity of second-wave clones that peaked on day 37. There was a balanced CD4/CD8 profile in clones contracting day 15 to 85, and later expanders leaned CD4+.

TCRdb called the 5' RACE reads again in MiXCR, with one record for every CDR3 protein. The data show approximately 350,000 distinct CDR3 sequences, over 10% seen once. This TCR came from a man in his late teens or twenties who had mild COVID-19 (a few samples of this study predate the infection). Cell type and time point are not known. This chain uses TRBV7-7 with TRBJ2-1; 7 positions agree with TRBD2. The source material was PBMCs or a T cell subset sorted from them (not recorded which). The CDR3 DNA sequence: TGTGCCAGCAGCGGCGGGGGTGAGCAGTTCTTC. As protein: CASSGGGEQFF. Supplemented by reference TRBV7-7 and TRBJ2-1, the full variable domain reads GAGVSQSPRYKVTKRGQDVTLRCDPISSHATLYWYQQALGQGPEFLTYFNYEAQPDKSGLPSDRFSAERPEGSISTLTIQRTEQRDSAMYRCASSGGGEQFFGPGTRLTVL.